This T cell receptor beta chain derives from a study of PD-L1 blockade in urothelial cancer. Deletions cut 2 bases from V and 0 bases from J, with 13 bases between. This CDR3 comprises 16 residues. Germline V gene sequence: CDR1 MNHNS, CDR2 SASEGT. The method was immunoSEQ multiplex PCR; TCRdb's version includes in-frame clones alone and lacks a portion of them. Of approximately 100,000 clones detected, about 85% appear once; the ten largest clones hold more than 2%. This clonotype was obtained from a man between 50 and 59 years old with urothelial cancer. The chain joins TRBV6-1 to TRBJ1-1; D is unclear. The sample was PBMCs, taken around atezolizumab (anti-PD-L1) treatment. The CDR3: CASSEWALKLNTEAFF. CDR3 DNA: TGTGCCAGCAGTGAATGGGCCCTGAAGTTGAACACTGAAGCTTTCTTT.